A selection of T cell receptor beta chains follows, all from one sample in a study of CD8 T cells in Susac syndrome. MiXCR was run by TCRdb on the immunoSEQ multiplex PCR reads, yielding one entry per CDR3 protein. The sample includes approximately 120,000 distinct CDR3 sequences, around nine tenths of them seen just once. Sequenced input: CD4+ T cells from PBMCs. Source of these receptors: a human donor in good health. The CDR3 runs from the conserved cysteine through the conserved F or W. D genes are given only for firm matches. Clone size is stated in some rows and not others, as once, few, many or a class when expanded.

TRBJ1-1 . TRBV5-1 . CASRRVVNTEAFF TGCGCCAGCAGGAGAGTAGTGAACACTGAAGCTTTCTTT
TRBJ2-2 TRBD2 TRBV9 . CASSSGTSGTLNTGELFF TGTGCCAGCAGCTCCGGGACTAGCGGGACCCTAAACACCGGGGAGCTGTTTTTT
TRBJ1-1 TRBD1 TRBV11-2 . CASRYRGRGLFTEAFF TGTGCCAGCAGGTACAGGGGGCGCGGACTGTTCACTGAAGCTTTCTTT
TRBJ2-7 . TRBV14 . CASSQVRRAVDHEQYF TGTGCCAGCAGCCAAGTCCGCAGGGCTGTAGACCACGAGCAGTACTTC
TRBJ2-7 . TRBV7-2 . CASSPLIGHEQYF TGTGCCAGCAGCCCACTTATCGGCCACGAGCAGTACTTC
TRBJ2-1 . TRBV12-3/TRBV12-4 . CASSAANRRDEQFF TGTGCCAGCTCCGCCGCCAACCGTAGAGATGAGCAGTTCTTC
TRBJ2-5 . TRBV7-9 few CASSLGTDQETQYF TGTGCCAGCAGCTTAGGGACAGATCAAGAGACCCAGTACTTC
TRBJ2-1 TRBD2 TRBV7-2 . CASSLVGGRAYNEQFF TGTGCCAGCAGCTTAGTTGGCGGGAGGGCTTACAATGAGCAGTTCTTC
TRBJ1-1 . TRBV3-1 . CASSQDVRVDLPSTEAFF TGTGCCAGCAGCCAAGATGTTAGGGTGGACTTACCCTCCACTGAAGCTTTCTTT
TRBJ1-5 . TRBV20-1 . CSAKDSVNQPQHF TGCAGTGCTAAGGACAGTGTCAATCAGCCCCAGCATTTT
TRBJ2-5 . TRBV20-1 . CSAGTETQYF TGCAGTGCTGGAACAGAGACCCAGTACTTC
TRBJ1-2 . TRBV6-5 . CASSRGGYGYTF TGTGCCAGCAGCAGGGGAGGCTATGGCTACACCTTC
TRBJ1-2 TRBD1 TRBV7-2 . CASASGTADRGYTF TGTGCCAGTGCCTCCGGGACAGCGGACCGTGGCTACACCTTC
TRBJ1-6 . TRBV20-1 once CSAIHNRQINSPLHF TGCAGTGCTATACACAACCGACAGATAAATTCACCCCTCCACTTT
TRBJ1-5 . TRBV19 once CASSEKDQPQHF TGTGCCAGTAGTGAGAAGGACCAGCCCCAGCATTTT
TRBJ1-1 . TRBV7-9 . CASVQWNTEAFF TGTGCCAGCGTCCAATGGAACACTGAAGCTTTCTTT
TRBJ2-7 TRBD2 TRBV3-1 . CASSQGISGGTYEQYF TGTGCCAGCAGCCAAGGGATTAGCGGGGGGACCTACGAGCAGTACTTC
TRBJ2-5 . TRBV5-4 . CASNTGGGGETQYF TGTGCCAGCAACACCGGAGGGGGAGGAGAGACCCAGTACTTC
TRBJ2-1 TRBD1 TRBV29-1 once CSVGTGPNEQFF TGCAGCGTCGGGACAGGGCCCAATGAGCAGTTCTTC
TRBJ2-3 . TRBV20-1 . CSADGPSDTQYF TGCAGTGCTGACGGACCCTCGGATACGCAGTATTTT
TRBJ2-3 TRBD2 TRBV15 once CATSGGLAGRTDTQYF TGTGCCACCAGCGGGGGACTAGCGGGGCGCACAGATACGCAGTATTTT
TRBJ1-2 TRBD1 TRBV19 . CASSSDRGQDGYTF TGTGCCAGTAGTTCGGACAGGGGGCAGGATGGCTACACCTTC
TRBJ2-1 TRBD2 TRBV30 . CACTPGTSGEQFF TGTGCCTGCACACCAGGGACTAGCGGCGAGCAGTTCTTC
TRBJ2-2 . TRBV4-3 once CASSQAVTGTPNTGELFF TGCGCCAGCAGCCAAGCTGTCACCGGGACTCCGAACACCGGGGAGCTGTTTTTT
TRBJ2-7 . TRBV7-2 . CASSFKQVSEQYF TGTGCCAGCAGCTTCAAACAAGTCTCTGAGCAGTACTTC
TRBJ2-5 . TRBV6-6 . CASSYSRSETQYF TGTGCCAGCAGTTACTCGAGGTCGGAGACCCAGTACTTC